This TCR beta chain came from a study of cytomegalovirus exposure and HLA in healthy donors. PCR used 60 Vbeta primers and 13 Jbeta primers. The data were produced by immunoSEQ multiplex PCR, yet TCRdb's version contains in-frame clones alone and is incomplete. The sample includes about 190,000 clones, approximately 81% seen only once; the top ten take about 0.24%. A word on this clone: What it recognizes is unknown.

Although they were nominally healthy when sampled, donors likely had unrecorded immune exposures. Notes on the study in general: Links to common viral pathogens appeared, in a later analysis, for several of the most significant clusters. It was only CMV serostatus that was available as immune exposure information.

Input material: PBMCs. This clonotype originated in a boy aged 10-17 years in good health and CMV-seronegative.

The CDR3 is CASSLWGHEQYF. For the CDR3, the DNA is TGTGCCAGCAGTTTATGGGGCCACGAGCAGTACTTC. V is TRBV28 and J is TRBJ2-7; D is unclear. Germline values: CDR1 MDHEN, CDR2 SYDVKM. The CDR3 length is 12 residues. Between the trimmed V and J ends, which lost 0 bases and 5 bases, there was a span of 5 bases.